What follows are 21 T cell receptor beta chains derived from one specimen sequenced in a study of T-cell memory formation after mild COVID-19 listed by TCRdb under 2021. Libraries came from 5' RACE. Sequencing was carried out with an Illumina NovaSeq 6000. TCRdb reworked the public reads: Q25 trimming with fastp, MiXCR clone assembly, productive beta chains retained. Merged by CDR3 protein, the rows form single entries marked with the most common genes and DNA. This sample is represented by 220,000 or so distinct CDR3 sequences; roughly 10% of them were singletons. Jointly, the top ten make up 3.5% to 4% of the sample. Sequencing was carried out using PBMCs or a T cell subset sorted from them (not recorded which). Receptors originate from a man between 18 and 29 years old who had mild COVID-19 (a few samples of this study predate the infection). The sample titles of this study are shuffled in the database, so cell type and time point are left out; the donor was told from shared clones.

The table lists this clonotype with a few counts. The chain uses TRBV2 and TRBJ1-5; 12 bases fit TRBD1. Germline V gene sequence: CDR1 SNHLY, CDR2 FYNNEI. V dropped 8 bases and J dropped 3; count of bases not matched to a gene: 8. The CDR3 has 16 amino acids. CDR3 coding DNA: TGTGCCAGCTGCGGGACAGGGGGCACTATCAATCAGCCCCAGCATTTT. Amino acid sequence: CASCGTGGTINQPQHF.

This clonotype was seen a few times. This chain links TRBV5-1 with TRBJ2-1; TRBD2 matches at 9 bases. J lost 0 bases, V lost 2 bases, and 3 bases had no gene match. CDR3 length: 16 amino acids. Looked up from germline, CDR1 is SGHRS and CDR2 is YFSETQ. As DNA, the CDR3 is TGCGCCAGCAGCTTTAGCGGGGGCGGCTCCTACAATGAGCAGTTCTTC. This gives the protein CASSFSGGGSYNEQFF.

The J gene is TRBJ2-2, the V gene TRBV6-6, with TRBD1 identical over 8 bases. Per the germline V gene, CDR1 is MNHNY and CDR2 is SVGAGI (reference sequence). CDR3 size: 14 residues. The CDR3 region is CVLRTGQNTGELFF. The CDR3 DNA sequence: TGTGTCCTTAGGACAGGGCAGAACACCGGGGAGCTGTTTTTT.

This clonotype appeared many times. V and J are TRBV4-3 and TRBJ1-4; D remains ambiguous. The germline gives CDR1 LGHNA, CDR2 YSLEER. Between the trimmed V and J ends, which lost 4 bases and 7 bases, there was a span of 10 bases. The CDR3 totals 13 residues. This CDR3 is CASSRLGLEKLFF. For the CDR3, the DNA is TGCGCCAGCAGCCGGCTCGGGCTTGAAAAACTGTTTTTT.

The rearrangement links TRBV6-5 to TRBJ2-3; no firm D call. Germline assignment: CDR1 MNHEY and CDR2 SVGAGI. Trimming took off 0 bases at V and 4 bases at J, with 11 bases between the two ends. This CDR3 region has 15 residues. The CDR3 here is CASSYSSSPPDTQYF. The CDR3 bases are TGTGCCAGCAGTTACTCGTCCTCACCCCCAGATACGCAGTATTTT.

The chain links TRBV7-9 to TRBJ2-5, with D tentatively TRBD1 (6 bases). The CDR3 spans 14 residues. Per the germline V gene, CDR1 is SEHNR and CDR2 is FQNEAQ (reference sequence). Trimming cost V 6 bases and J 2 bases, with 13 bases left between them. Written as DNA, the CDR3 is TGTGCCAGCAGTCTGCAGGGGATACAAGAGACCCAGTACTTC. Its protein is CASSLQGIQETQYF.

The rearrangement joins TRBV5-5 to TRBJ1-2, with D maybe TRBD1 (6 bases). Germline CDR1 SGHKS, CDR2 YYEKEE (reference sequence). The CDR3 runs to 16 residues. Trimming removed 2 bases from V and 3 bases from J, with 17 bases in between. The CDR3: CASSFGPGASDYGYTF. Written as DNA, the CDR3 is TGTGCCAGCAGCTTTGGCCCAGGGGCCTCGGACTATGGCTACACCTTC.

This clonotype was counted a few times. The chain is built from TRBV6-1 and TRBJ2-5; 7 bases are a match to TRBD1. Germline CDR1 reads MNHNS; CDR2 reads SASEGT. The CDR3 has 15 amino acids. The junction had 6 bases not matched to a gene; V was cut back by 4 bases and J by 1 base. CDR3 DNA sequence: TGTGCCAGCAGTGTACAGGGGACCATCCAAGAGACCCAGTACTTC. This encodes CASSVQGTIQETQYF.

The rearrangement uses TRBV11-2 and TRBJ1-1; 10 positions agree with TRBD1. V shed 5 bases and J 4 bases; nucleotides not matched to a gene: 4. Per germline, CDR1 SGHAT and CDR2 FQNNGV. This CDR3 comprises 14 residues. The CDR3 is CASSRGQGITEAFF. The CDR3 DNA is TGTGCCAGCAGCCGGGGACAGGGGATCACTGAAGCTTTCTTT.

The chain uses TRBV6-5 and TRBJ2-7, with D unclear. The CDR3 totals 11 residues. Trimming shortened V by 6 bases and J by 0 bases, and 3 bases separated the two germline ends. Germline V lookup: CDR1 MNHEY, CDR2 SVGAGI. The CDR3 DNA reads as TGTGCCAGCAGCAACTCCTACGAGCAGTACTTC. Translation: CASSNSYEQYF.

This clonotype was seen at least ten times. This chain joins TRBV6-6 and TRBJ2-1; TRBD2 agrees at 11 bases. V was clipped by 0 bases and J by 10 bases; unmatched bases: 2. Germline values: CDR1 MNHNY, CDR2 SVGAGI (reference sequence). The CDR3 runs to 14 residues. The CDR3 loop reads CASSYSGTSGEQFF. The CDR3 DNA reads TGTGCCAGCAGTTACTCAGGGACTAGCGGCGAGCAGTTCTTC.

This clonotype was counted many times. J is TRBJ2-5 and V is TRBV5-6; possibly TRBD2 for D (6 bases). Trimming stripped 4 bases from V and 4 bases from J, with 17 bases between. Germline assignment: CDR1 SGHDT and CDR2 YYEEEE. The CDR3 sequence is 15 residues long. The CDR3, as DNA: TGTGCCAGCAGCCGAAGATCGTTGGGAGGAGAGACCCAGTACTTC. Residues: CASSRRSLGGETQYF.

This clonotype was seen more than once but under ten times. The chain recombines TRBV5-5 with TRBJ2-2, with D possibly called TRBD1 or TRBD2 (6 bases each). V lost 5 bases to trimming and J lost 1 base, with 18 bases between them. CDR3 length equals 17 residues. Germline CDR1 is SGHKS and CDR2 is YYEKEE (reference sequence). CDR3 coding DNA: TGTGCCAGCAGTTGGGGGGCCCTTAGCGGGAACACCGGGGAGCTGTTTTTT. Translation: CASSWGALSGNTGELFF.

This rearrangement joins TRBV9 to TRBJ2-3; D unclear. CDR1 and CDR2 (germline): SGDLS, YYNGEE. The CDR3 length is 13 residues. V lost 5 bases and J lost 4, with 11 bases in between. Written as DNA, the CDR3 is TGTGCCAGCAGTGGGCAGGTGGCAGATACGCAGTATTTT. As protein: CASSGQVADTQYF.

This clonotype occurred many times. This chain links TRBV7-2 with TRBJ2-5; D gene ambiguous. This CDR3 is 13 amino acids long. V was pared by 5 bases and J by 0 bases, with 7 bases between. CDR1 and CDR2 from the germline V gene are SGHTA and FQGNSA. The CDR3 region is CASSQRYQETQYF. CDR3 in DNA: TGTGCCAGCAGCCAGAGGTACCAAGAGACCCAGTACTTC.

This clonotype has a handful of counts. The chain joins TRBV7-2 to TRBJ2-1; 10 bases agree with TRBD1. The germline V gene has CDR1 SGHTA and CDR2 FQGNSA. V lost 5 bases to trimming and J lost 3 bases; unmatched junction nucleotides: 4. The CDR3 covers 15 residues. CDR3 sequence reads: CASSQDRGGYNEQFF. The DNA for the CDR3 is TGTGCCAGCAGCCAGGACAGGGGGGGCTACAATGAGCAGTTCTTC.

Ten or more counts support this clonotype. CDR3 amino acids: CASRRDSMNTEAFF. CDR3 DNA: TGCGCCAGCAGACGGGACAGCATGAACACTGAAGCTTTCTTT. The V gene is TRBV5-1, the J gene TRBJ1-1; 7 nucleotides agree with TRBD1. Germline lookup yields CDR1 SGHRS and CDR2 YFSETQ. This CDR3 contains 14 residues. Trimming removed 5 bases from V and 0 bases from J; junction bases left unmatched: 4. The full variable domain, rest sourced from reference TRBV5-1 and TRBJ1-1, is KAGVTQTPRYLIKTRGQQVTLSCSPISGHRSVSWYQQTPGQGLQFLFEYFSETQRNKGNFPGRFSGRQFSNSRSEMNVSTLELGDSALYLCASRRDSMNTEAFFGQGTRLTVV.

The V gene is TRBV4-1, the J gene TRBJ2-1; D gene uncertain. The germline gives CDR1 MGHRA, CDR2 YSYEKL. Trimming stripped 4 bases from V and 5 bases from J, with 9 bases between. The CDR3 runs 13 residues. CDR3 in DNA: TGCGCCAGCAGCCTAGAACAGAACAATGAGCAGTTCTTC. Its protein is CASSLEQNNEQFF.

This clonotype was counted many times. This rearrangement joins TRBV20-1 to TRBJ1-1; no reliable D call. The V gene lost 3 bases and the J gene lost 1 base, with 12 bases spanning the gap. The CDR3 has 14 amino acids. Germline-derived CDR1 and CDR2 are DFQATT and SNEGSKA (reference sequence). CDR3 loop: CSASPPTSNTEAFF. The CDR3 nucleotides read TGCAGTGCTAGCCCCCCCACCTCGAACACTGAAGCTTTCTTT.

The chain is built from TRBV20-1 and TRBJ1-6; perhaps TRBD1 as D (6 bases). Between the trimmed V and J ends, which lost 0 bases and 0 bases, there was a span of 12 bases. The CDR3 is 17 amino acids. CDR1 and CDR2 from the germline V gene are DFQATT and SNEGSKA (reference sequence). CDR3 nucleotides: TGCAGTGCTAGAGATGGGGGGGCCGGCTCCTATAATTCACCCCTCCACTTT. As protein: CSARDGGAGSYNSPLHF.

The table lists this clonotype with a few counts. CDR3 residues: CASSPPRRLAGADTQYF. The CDR3 DNA reads as TGTGCCAGCAGTCCCCCTCGCAGGCTAGCGGGGGCCGATACGCAGTATTTT. The chain couples TRBV12-3 or TRBV12-4 to TRBJ2-3, with 10 bases fitting TRBD2. J was trimmed by 6 bases and V by 5 bases; bases with no gene match: 14. This CDR3 has 17 amino acids.